Reported below is one T cell receptor (beta chain). The data were obtained in a study of graft-versus-host responses after intestinal transplantation. Study-level background: Anti-thymocyte globulin was used for induction in all recipients, who then took tacrolimus and steroids for roughly 3 years.

Germline assignment: CDR1 SNHLY and CDR2 FYNNEI. This CDR3 has 17 residues. With 7 bases clipped from V and 4 bases from J, the junction kept 12 bases outside the gene matches. Graft samples were processed, releasing intraepithelial and lamina propria lymphocytes. Clones were read by immunoSEQ multiplex PCR, and TCRdb kept only the in-frame ones, dropping some. The data show over 60,000 clones, approximately 91% seen once. This chain links TRBV2 with TRBJ2-2; TRBD2 matches 10 bases. The receptor was isolated from a human patient who received an intestinal transplant, so some T cells may come from the graft donor. The specimen was ileum tissue, collected more than 350 days after transplant. In DNA, the CDR3 is TGTGCCAGCATCGGACTCCTAGCGGGGGCGAGCACCGGGGAGCTGTTTTTT. Protein product: CASIGLLAGASTGELFF.